This TCR beta chain was found in a study of control samples from healthy donors and cancer patients. Produced via immunoSEQ multiplex PCR; TCRdb's table is partial and in-frame only. The table lists tens of thousands of clones, less than 90% of them singletons. The germline CDR1 and CDR2 sequences are SGHDN and FVKESK. This CDR3 comprises 13 residues. V was pared by 5 bases and J by 7 bases, with 7 bases of the junction left unmatched. The sample taken for sequencing was blood. The chain is built from TRBV14 and TRBJ1-1; TRBD1 matches 7 bases. The sequence was collected from a woman in her 70s in good health. DNA for the CDR3: TGTGCCAGCAGCTTCCAGGGGGTCGGTGAAGCTTTCTTT. It specifies CASSFQGVGEAFF.